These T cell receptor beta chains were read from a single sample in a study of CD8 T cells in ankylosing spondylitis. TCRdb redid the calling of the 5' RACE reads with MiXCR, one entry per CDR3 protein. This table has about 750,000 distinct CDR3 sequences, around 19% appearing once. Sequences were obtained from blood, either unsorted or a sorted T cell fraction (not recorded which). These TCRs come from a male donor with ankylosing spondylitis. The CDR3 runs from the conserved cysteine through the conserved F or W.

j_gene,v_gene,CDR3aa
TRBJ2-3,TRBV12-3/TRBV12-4,CASSPSGQKSTDTQYF
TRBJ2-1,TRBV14,CASSRIGGPSSYNEQFF
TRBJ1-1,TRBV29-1,CSSRVGTEAFF
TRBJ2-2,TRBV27,CASSSGTGVTGELFF
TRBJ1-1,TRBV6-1,CASSEPGDRGLAEAFF
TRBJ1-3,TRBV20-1,CSAKPSSGNTIYF
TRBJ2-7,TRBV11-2,CASSLVLGLAGARSSYEQYF
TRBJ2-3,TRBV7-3,CASGPLGDTQYF
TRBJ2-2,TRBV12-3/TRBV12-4,CASSFRPFTGELFF
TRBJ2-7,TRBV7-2,CASSGKGSPSYEQYF
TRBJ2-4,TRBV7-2,CASSYTGGRTKNIQYF
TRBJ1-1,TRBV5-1,CASSPWEDRNEAFF
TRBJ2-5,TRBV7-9,CASSTPGISNEETQYF
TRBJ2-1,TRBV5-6,CASTPFGTPKNEQFF
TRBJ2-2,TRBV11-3,CASSLVTGSTGELFF
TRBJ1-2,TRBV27,CASSLRGNRAGGYTF
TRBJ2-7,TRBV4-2,CASSQEFTVSLSHEQYF
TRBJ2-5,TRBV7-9,CASSSARTSGLGETQYF
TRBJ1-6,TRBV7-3,CASSWGTGVNSPLHF
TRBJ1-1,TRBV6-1,CASRGTGMNTEAFF
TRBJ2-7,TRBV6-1,CASSRTGGVHEQYF
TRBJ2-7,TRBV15,CATSSSLGGHTYEQYF
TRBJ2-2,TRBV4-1,CASSLDRKAGELFF
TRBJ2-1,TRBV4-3,CASSHGLASYNEQFF
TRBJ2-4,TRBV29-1,CSITGAAKNIQYF
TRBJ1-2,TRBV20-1,CSAVDIFNYGYTF
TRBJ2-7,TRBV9,CASSPTGTSYEQYF
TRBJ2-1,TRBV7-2,CASSFRGPSGSYNEQFF
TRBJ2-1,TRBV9,CASSEGGDLSYNEQFF
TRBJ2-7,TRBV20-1,CSASLALPREQYF
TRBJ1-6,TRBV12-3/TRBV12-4,CASSRDRESPLHF
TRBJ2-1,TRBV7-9,CASSSGLAGGVGNEQFF
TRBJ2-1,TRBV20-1,CSATTASGSYNEQFF
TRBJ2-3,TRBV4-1,CASSQDVGGRDPRDTQYF
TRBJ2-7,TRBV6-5,CASVGSGAEQYF
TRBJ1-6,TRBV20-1,CSARAAQTGLISPLHF
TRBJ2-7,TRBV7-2,CASSSWEPSYEQYF
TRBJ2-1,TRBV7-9,CASTPGQLIYNEQFF
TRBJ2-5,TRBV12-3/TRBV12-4,CASSSRIAVMGTQYF
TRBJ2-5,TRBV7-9,CASRRTGGLETQYF
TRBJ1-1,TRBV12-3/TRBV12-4,CASSTVWGTEAFF
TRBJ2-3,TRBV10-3,CAIRSITDTQYF
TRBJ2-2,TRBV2,CASSPTTGSGGELFF
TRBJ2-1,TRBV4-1,CASSQVGNNEQFF
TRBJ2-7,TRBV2,CASKPGLAETYEQYF
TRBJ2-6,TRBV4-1,CASSRDRVGANVLTF
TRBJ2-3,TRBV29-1,CSVRRGTVGDTQYF
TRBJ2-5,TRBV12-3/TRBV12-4,CASSLSGGTGGGETQYF
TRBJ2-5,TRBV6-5,CASSYVPYGTGDQETQYF